Given below is one TCR beta chain in context. Its target is not known. The data were obtained in a study of shared clonotypes between healthy human individuals. Background on the study: The composition of the donors was a couple of women and a few men aged 18 to 49. Findings and limits, study-wide: Incomplete sequencing of sorted subsets was indicated by rarefaction despite large depth.

Naive CD8 populations comprised CD45RO-negative cells positively selected for CCR7, excluding terminally differentiated effector memory CD45RA+ cells. The donors, all of them Caucasian adults, lived in Nashville, Tennessee. Genomic DNA (from each subset) was split evenly across several immunoSEQ plates. Sequencing used immunoSEQ multiplex PCR; TCRdb keeps in-frame clones, though not all of them. The sample contains around 2,000,000 clones, approximately 95% of which appear only once. The length of the CDR3 is 15 residues. Germline V lookup: CDR1 MNHEY, CDR2 SVGAGI. Trimming removed 5 bases from V and 2 bases from J; junction bases left unmatched: 4.

The V call is TRBV6-5, the J call TRBJ1-2, with TRBD1 matching over 11 bases. The source is a man aged 18 to 30 in good health. The sequencing input was naive CD8+ T cells sorted from blood. The CDR3 DNA sequence: TGTGCCAGCAGTGCGGGACAGGGGGGGAACTATGGCTACACCTTC. As protein: CASSAGQGGNYGYTF.